These T cell receptor beta chains were read from a single sample in a study of CD8 T cells in Susac syndrome. A single record per CDR3 protein comes from TCRdb applying MiXCR to the immunoSEQ multiplex PCR reads. The data hold 150,000 to 200,000 distinct CDR3 sequences, with around 94% observed a single time. The sequencing input was CD4+ T cells from PBMCs. These receptors were collected from a human donor in good health. CDR3s include the opening cysteine and the closing phenylalanine or tryptophan. The D gene is left open where the match is weak. Expanded clones are given a class, and other clones once, few, many or no size at all.

clone_size	j_call	d_call	v_call	cdr3_aa	cdr3_nt
-	TRBJ1-2	-	TRBV3-1	CASSQVRREDGYTF	TGTGCCAGCAGCCAAGTCCGCAGGGAGGATGGCTACACCTTC
-	TRBJ1-5	-	TRBV4-3	CASSQDQGPSNQPQHF	TGCGCCAGCAGCCAAGACCAGGGCCCAAGCAATCAGCCCCAGCATTTT
-	TRBJ2-7	TRBD1	TRBV5-1	CASSRGTGVTEQYF	TGCGCCAGCAGCAGGGGGACAGGGGTCACGGAGCAGTACTTC
-	TRBJ2-5	-	TRBV18	CASSHGTNQETQYF	TGTGCCAGCTCACACGGGACAAACCAAGAGACCCAGTACTTC
-	TRBJ2-7	TRBD2	TRBV27	CASSIGRGGVDGYEQYF	TGTGCCAGCTCCATTGGCCGGGGAGGGGTTGATGGCTACGAGCAGTACTTC
-	TRBJ1-6	-	TRBV30	CAWSEYRNSPLHF	TGTGCCTGGAGTGAATACAGGAATTCACCCCTCCACTTT
few	TRBJ2-1	TRBD1	TRBV9	CASSVGTGSYNEQFF	TGTGCCAGCAGCGTGGGGACAGGGTCCTACAATGAGCAGTTCTTC
-	TRBJ2-3	-	TRBV6-2/TRBV6-3	CASSPLTAWEDTQYF	TGTGCCAGCAGTCCACTGACCGCCTGGGAAGATACGCAGTATTTT
-	TRBJ1-6	TRBD1	TRBV3-1	CASSHRDRGRGLHF	TGTGCCAGCAGCCACAGGGACAGGGGCCGGGGACTCCACTTT
-	TRBJ2-1	TRBD2	TRBV9	CASSAASGGPSEQFF	TGTGCCAGCAGCGCGGCTAGCGGGGGGCCATCCGAGCAGTTCTTC
-	TRBJ2-7	-	TRBV18	CASEGRSGEQYF	TGTGCCAGCGAAGGGCGTTCGGGCGAGCAGTACTTC
-	TRBJ2-3	-	TRBV9	CASSVSASTDTQYF	TGTGCCAGCAGCGTATCAGCGAGCACAGATACGCAGTATTTT
-	TRBJ2-1	-	TRBV14	CASSFQGTWENEQFF	TGTGCCAGCAGCTTCCAGGGCACCTGGGAGAATGAGCAGTTCTTC
-	TRBJ2-1	TRBD2	TRBV28	CASIVQRGGYNEQFF	TGTGCCAGCATTGTCCAGCGGGGGGGGTACAATGAGCAGTTCTTC
-	TRBJ2-1	-	TRBV9	CASSVVQGNEQFF	TGTGCCAGCAGCGTAGTTCAGGGGAATGAGCAGTTCTTC
-	TRBJ1-1	-	TRBV12-3/TRBV12-4	CASSLFGTEAFF	TGTGCCAGCAGTTTATTTGGGACTGAAGCTTTCTTT
-	TRBJ1-6	-	TRBV3-1	CASSQQRSRTSPLHF	TGTGCCAGCAGCCAACAACGTTCGCGTACTTCACCCCTCCACTTT
-	TRBJ1-5	-	TRBV6-2/TRBV6-3	CASREGSGSNQPQHF	TGTGCCAGCAGAGAGGGCTCGGGGAGCAATCAGCCCCAGCATTTT
-	TRBJ1-5	TRBD1	TRBV6-1	CASSPTGTGRNQPQHF	TGTGCCAGCAGTCCCACTGGGACAGGGCGCAATCAGCCCCAGCATTTT
-	TRBJ2-3	TRBD2	TRBV5-6	CASSSGGLAGPLSTDTQYF	TGTGCCAGCAGCTCCGGGGGACTAGCGGGACCTCTTAGCACAGATACGCAGTATTTT
-	TRBJ1-2	-	TRBV20-1	CSAPREGLVYGYTF	TGCAGTGCCCCGCGGGAGGGGTTGGTCTATGGCTACACCTTC
few	TRBJ1-2	-	TRBV20-1	CSARVGDYGYTF	TGCAGTGCTAGGGTCGGGGACTATGGCTACACCTTC
-	TRBJ1-6	-	TRBV20-1	CSAARVGVSGSPLHF	TGCAGTGCTGCCCGAGTGGGCGTCTCGGGATCACCCCTCCACTTT
-	TRBJ1-1	-	TRBV3-1	CASSQDLSIGTEAFF	TGTGCCAGCAGCCAAGATCTCAGTATTGGCACTGAAGCTTTCTTT
-	TRBJ2-2	-	TRBV7-9	CASSLVSGSGELFF	TGTGCCAGCAGCTTAGTATCCGGGTCCGGGGAGCTGTTTTTT
-	TRBJ1-1	-	TRBV11-2	CASSRLRTEGLRTEAFF	TGTGCCAGCAGCCGACTCAGGACGGAGGGGTTAAGGACTGAAGCTTTCTTT
-	TRBJ2-2	-	TRBV5-6	CASSRTRYTGELFF	TGTGCCAGCAGCCGCACCCGATACACCGGGGAGCTGTTTTTT
-	TRBJ1-2	-	TRBV20-1	CSAGDGQFYGYTF	TGCAGTGCTGGGGACGGACAGTTCTATGGCTACACCTTC
-	TRBJ1-6	-	TRBV4-3	CASSQDLWGFNSPLHF	TGCGCCAGCAGCCAAGATCTGTGGGGCTTTAATTCACCCCTCCACTTT
-	TRBJ2-5	-	TRBV12-3/TRBV12-4	CATSMVGGPETQYF	TGTGCCACCTCGATGGTGGGGGGCCCAGAGACCCAGTACTTC
few	TRBJ1-5	TRBD1	TRBV3-1	CASSLGTGGDQPQHF	TGTGCCAGCAGCCTAGGGACAGGGGGCGATCAGCCCCAGCATTTT